Listed below are T cell receptor beta chains from one sample, sequenced in a study of blood T cell repertoires in COVID-19. Sequencing used immunoSEQ multiplex PCR; TCRdb keeps in-frame clones, though not all of them. Here the sample spans approximately 20,000 clones, approximately 83% being singletons. Sequenced input: peripheral blood. The receptor set was obtained from a human donor in a cohort sampled during active COVID-19. Both conserved end residues are part of each CDR3. D genes are given only for firm matches. Clone size appears in some rows only: once, few, many, or a class for an expanded clone.

abundance	d_gene	v_gene	j_gene	CDR3nt	CDR3aa
NA	TRBD1	TRBV15	TRBJ2-1	TGTGCCACCAGCCGACAGACCGGGACAGGGGATGATGAGCAGTTCTTC	CATSRQTGTGDDEQFF
NA	NA	TRBV28	TRBJ2-3	TGTGCCAGCAGTTTTAGGGGGTTTAGCACAGATACGCAGTATTTT	CASSFRGFSTDTQYF
once	NA	TRBV28	TRBJ1-5	TGTGCCAGTTCGGGGGGGACGGGCAATCAGCCCCAGCATTTT	CASSGGTGNQPQHF
NA	NA	TRBV5-1	TRBJ1-4	TGCGCCAGCAGCTTGGGACCCGGCGGGGGTGGCGAAAAACTGTTTTTT	CASSLGPGGGGEKLFF
few	NA	TRBV15	TRBJ1-1	TGTGCCACCAGCAGAGAGAGGGCGGTAAGCACTGAAGCTTTCTTT	CATSRERAVSTEAFF
NA	TRBD2	TRBV11-2	TRBJ2-1	TGTGCCAGCAGCTTTGAGGGACTAGCGCCCAATGAGCAGTTCTTC	CASSFEGLAPNEQFF
NA	TRBD1	TRBV18	TRBJ2-7	TGTGCCAGCTCACCAGCAGGGGGCTCCTACGAGCAGTACTTC	CASSPAGGSYEQYF
NA	NA	TRBV9	TRBJ2-1	TGTGCCAGCAGCGTAGGGCCCTCCTACAATGAGCAGTTCTTC	CASSVGPSYNEQFF
NA	TRBD1	TRBV29-1	TRBJ2-3	TGCAGCGTCAAGCAGGGGGCAAAAGATACGCAGTATTTT	CSVKQGAKDTQYF
NA	NA	TRBV23-1	TRBJ1-3	TGCGCCAGCAGTCAGCCTCGCGGAGTTTATACTGGAAACACCATATATTTT	CASSQPRGVYTGNTIYF
NA	TRBD2	TRBV7-3	TRBJ2-1	TGTGCCAGCAGCTCGAAGACTAGCGGGTTGGGGAATGAGCAGTTCTTC	CASSSKTSGLGNEQFF
NA	NA	TRBV4-2	TRBJ2-7	TGTGCCAGCAGCCAAGAAGAGGCTAGTCGTGCCTACGAGCAGTACTTC	CASSQEEASRAYEQYF
NA	TRBD2	TRBV19	TRBJ2-1	TGTGCCAGTAATTTCGGTGGGAGGGTTAGGAATGAGCAGTTCTTC	CASNFGGRVRNEQFF
NA	NA	TRBV29-1	TRBJ1-2	TGCAGCGTTGTGGGCTCTGGTAACTATGGCTACACCTTC	CSVVGSGNYGYTF
NA	TRBD1	TRBV5-6	TRBJ2-7	TGTGCCAGCAGCATTGGGACAGCCTACGAGCAGTACTTC	CASSIGTAYEQYF
NA	TRBD2	TRBV3-1/TRBV3-2	TRBJ2-5	TGTGCCAGCAGCCAAGGGGGGGGAGACGCGGAGACCCAGTACTTC	CASSQGGGDAETQYF
NA	NA	TRBV4-3	TRBJ2-5	TGCGCCAGCAGCCCTGGGGGAACTAGCCCTCAAGAGACCCAGTACTTC	CASSPGGTSPQETQYF
NA	TRBD2	TRBV11-3	TRBJ2-1	TGTGCCAGCAGCCCTAGCGGGATCCCCTACAATGAGCAGTTCTTC	CASSPSGIPYNEQFF
few	TRBD1	TRBV25-1	TRBJ2-5	TGTGCCGGACAGGGGGCCGGCCAGGAGACCCAGTACTTC	CAGQGAGQETQYF
once	TRBD1	TRBV19	TRBJ2-2	TGTGCCAGTAAGACAGGGGATGCCGGGGAGCTGTTTTTT	CASKTGDAGELFF